This record concerns one T cell receptor delta chain sequence. Its antigen remains unknown. This likely came from a read error, as a far larger clone is one base away. Within the sample, other DNA sequences also encode this same CDR3. TCRdb used CATT to re-call clones from the multiplex PCR reads. The table has about 93,000 delta-chain clones, less than 1% seen once. This sample is drawn from a study of γδ T cells in repeated Plasmodium falciparum infection. Gammadelta T cells were flow-sorted from PBMC into Vgamma9/Vdelta2+ and Vdelta2-negative populations for bulk analysis. The CDR3 totals 18 residues. Germline lookup yields CDR1 GEAIGNYY and CDR2 EKD. Study results and limitations: Malian donors came from one small rural village, predominantly one ethnic group.

The sequence came from a pool of human donors (malaria-infected and uninfected, not separated). The chain has TRDV2 and TRDJ1; TRDD3 agrees at 10 bases. Sequencing was done on a sample of gamma-delta T cells from blood. The CDR3 spells CACDTVGKGDTSTDKLIF. The CDR3 DNA sequence: TGTGCCTGCGACACCGTAGGGAAGGGGGATACGTCGACCGATAAACTCATCTTT.